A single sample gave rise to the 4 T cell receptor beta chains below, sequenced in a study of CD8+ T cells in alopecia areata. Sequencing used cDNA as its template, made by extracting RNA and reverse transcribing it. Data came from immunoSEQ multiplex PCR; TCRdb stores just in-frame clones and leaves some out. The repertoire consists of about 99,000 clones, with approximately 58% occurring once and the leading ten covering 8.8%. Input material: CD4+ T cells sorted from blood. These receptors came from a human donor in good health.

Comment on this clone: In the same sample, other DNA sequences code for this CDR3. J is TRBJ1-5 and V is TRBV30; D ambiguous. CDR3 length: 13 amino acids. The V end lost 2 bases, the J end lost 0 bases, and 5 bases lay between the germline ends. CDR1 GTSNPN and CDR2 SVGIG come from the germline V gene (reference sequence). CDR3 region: CAWSLDSNQPQHF. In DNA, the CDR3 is TGTGCCTGGAGTCTAGATAGCAATCAGCCCCAGCATTTT. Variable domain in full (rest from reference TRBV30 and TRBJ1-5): SQTIHQWPATLVQPVGSPLSLECTVEGTSNPNLYWYRQAAGRGLQLLFYSVGIGQISSEVPQNLSASRPQDRQFILSSKKLLLSDSGFYLCAWSLDSNQPQHFGDGTRLSIL.

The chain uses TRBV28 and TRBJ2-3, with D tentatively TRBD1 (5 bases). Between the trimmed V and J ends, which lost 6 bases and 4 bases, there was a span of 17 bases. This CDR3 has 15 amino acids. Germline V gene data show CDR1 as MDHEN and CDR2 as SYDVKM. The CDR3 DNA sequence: TGTGCCAGCAGCCCGGACATCAGTGGCGCAGATACGCAGTATTTT. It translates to CASSPDISGADTQYF.

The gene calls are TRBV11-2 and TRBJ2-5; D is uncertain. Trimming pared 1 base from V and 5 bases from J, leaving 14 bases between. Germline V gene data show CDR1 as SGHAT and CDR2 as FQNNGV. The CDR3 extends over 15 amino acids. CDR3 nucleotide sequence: TGTGCCAGCAGCTTAGTGCCCGCCGTACGGGAGACCCAGTACTTC. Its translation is CASSLVPAVRETQYF.

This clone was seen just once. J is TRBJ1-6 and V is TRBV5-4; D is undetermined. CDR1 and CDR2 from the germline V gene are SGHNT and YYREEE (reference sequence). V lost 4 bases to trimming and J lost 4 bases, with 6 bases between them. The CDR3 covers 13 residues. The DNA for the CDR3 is TGTGCCAGCAGCCGAGAGTATAATTCACCCCTCCACTTT. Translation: CASSREYNSPLHF.